The subject of this entry is one T cell receptor beta chain. Using unique molecular identifiers, the investigators prepared the TCRbeta library. TCRdb passed the PCR reads through MiXCR, listing each CDR3 protein once. The data hold approximately 520,000 distinct CDR3 sequences, with about 31% observed a single time. The sample belongs to a study of T-cell reconstitution after alpha-beta-depleted transplantation in children. CDR3 length: 15 residues. V gave up 5 bases and J gave up 4 bases; unmatched junction bases: 8. The receptor was derived from a human donor who donated a stem cell graft to a child with aplastic anemia. Sequencing was performed on PBMCs from the stem cell graft donor, taken from the stem cell graft. The V call is TRBV12-3 or TRBV12-4, the J call TRBJ1-1; 9 bases are a match to TRBD1. CDR3 region: CASSGGGQGFTEAFF. The CDR3 DNA sequence: TGTGCCAGCAGTGGGGGGGGACAGGGATTCACTGAAGCTTTCTTT.